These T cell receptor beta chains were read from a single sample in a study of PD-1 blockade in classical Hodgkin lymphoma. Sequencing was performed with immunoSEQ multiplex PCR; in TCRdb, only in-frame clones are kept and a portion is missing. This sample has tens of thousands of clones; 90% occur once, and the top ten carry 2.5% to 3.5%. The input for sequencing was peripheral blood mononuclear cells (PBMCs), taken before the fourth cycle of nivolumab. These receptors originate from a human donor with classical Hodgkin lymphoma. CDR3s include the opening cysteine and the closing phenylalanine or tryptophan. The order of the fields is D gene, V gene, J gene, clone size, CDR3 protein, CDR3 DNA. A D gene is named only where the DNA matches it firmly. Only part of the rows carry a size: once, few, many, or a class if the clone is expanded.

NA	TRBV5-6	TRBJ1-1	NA	CASSLVFVNTEAFF	TGTGCCAGCAGCTTAGTTTTTGTGAACACTGAAGCTTTCTTT
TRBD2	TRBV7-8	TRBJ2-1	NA	CASSPRTSGGKVPNNEQFF	TGTGCCAGCAGCCCCCGGACTAGCGGGGGGAAAGTGCCAAACAATGAGCAGTTCTTC
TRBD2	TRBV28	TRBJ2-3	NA	CASSLWTSGGDSDTQYF	TGTGCCAGCAGTTTATGGACTAGCGGGGGGGATTCAGATACGCAGTATTTT
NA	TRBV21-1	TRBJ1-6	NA	CASSKGWDTNSPLHF	TGTGCCAGCAGCAAAGGGTGGGACACCAATTCACCCCTCCACTTT
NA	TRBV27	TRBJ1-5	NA	CASSLKWGQQPQHF	TGTGCCAGCAGTTTAAAGTGGGGGCAGCAGCCCCAGCATTTT
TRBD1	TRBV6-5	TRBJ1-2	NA	CASSPPRQGGGYTF	TGTGCCAGCAGTCCGCCCCGGCAGGGGGGTGGCTACACCTTC
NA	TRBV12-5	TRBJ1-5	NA	CASGLDPGANQPQHF	TGTGCTAGTGGTTTGGACCCAGGGGCTAATCAGCCCCAGCATTTT
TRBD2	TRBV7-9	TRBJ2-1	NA	CASSWTSGGIYNEQFF	TGTGCCAGCAGCTGGACTAGCGGGGGGATTTACAATGAGCAGTTCTTC
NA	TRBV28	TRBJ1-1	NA	CAAPPKEVNTEAFF	TGTGCCGCTCCGCCGAAGGAGGTAAACACTGAAGCTTTCTTT
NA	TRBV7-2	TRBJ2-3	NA	CASSFRLSGQYF	TGTGCCAGCAGCTTTCGTTTGAGCGGGCAGTATTTT
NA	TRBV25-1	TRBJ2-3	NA	CASSDTDTQYF	TGTGCCAGCAGTGATACAGATACGCAGTATTTT
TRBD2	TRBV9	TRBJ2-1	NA	CASSGGGVASGGPYNEQFF	TGTGCCAGCAGCGGCGGAGGGGTGGCTAGCGGGGGACCCTACAATGAGCAGTTCTTC
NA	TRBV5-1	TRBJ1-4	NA	CASSLAGGEDEKLFF	TGCGCCAGCAGCTTGGCTGGGGGAGAGGATGAAAAACTGTTTTTT
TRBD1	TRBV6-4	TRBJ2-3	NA	CASSAGTARTDTQYF	TGTGCCAGCAGTGCCGGGACAGCGAGGACAGATACGCAGTATTTT
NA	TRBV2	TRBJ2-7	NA	CASSEHLGEQYF	TGTGCCAGCAGTGAACATCTGGGCGAGCAGTACTTC
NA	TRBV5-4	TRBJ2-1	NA	CASSLEGGLSSYNEQFF	TGTGCCAGCAGCTTGGAAGGCGGGTTAAGCTCCTACAATGAGCAGTTCTTC
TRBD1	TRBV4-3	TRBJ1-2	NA	CASSHLGQGSYGYTF	TGCGCCAGCAGCCACCTCGGACAGGGTAGCTATGGCTACACCTTC
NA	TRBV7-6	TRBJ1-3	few	CASSSQFSSGNTIYF	TGTGCCAGCAGCTCACAGTTTTCCTCTGGAAACACCATATATTTT
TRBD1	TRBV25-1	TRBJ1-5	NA	CASSSGTGGYRNQPQHF	TGTGCCAGCAGTTCGGGGACAGGGGGGTATCGCAATCAGCCCCAGCATTTT
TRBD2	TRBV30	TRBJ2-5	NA	CAWSVTSGAQETQYF	TGTGCCTGGAGTGTTACTAGCGGGGCCCAAGAGACCCAGTACTTC
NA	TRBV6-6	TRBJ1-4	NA	CASRVEGGGNEKLFF	TGTGCCAGCAGAGTAGAGGGGGGCGGCAATGAAAAACTGTTTTTT
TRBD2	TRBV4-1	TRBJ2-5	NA	CASSPHRRAGGQETQYF	TGCGCCAGCAGCCCTCACCGACGTGCGGGGGGCCAAGAGACCCAGTACTTC